The entry that follows covers one T cell receptor (beta chain) sequence. This clone occurred once. Which antigen it targets is not known. Base qualities are missing; no much larger clone stands one base away. The cysteine opens and the phenylalanine closes a CDR3 of 16 amino acids. Here the CDR3 DNA is all that survives: 48 bases in frame from base 1. The junction shows trimming of 1 base on V and 3 bases on J, plus 15 bases between the germline ends. CDR1 and CDR2 are drawn from the germline V gene: SGHTS, YDEGEE. Reading the label with the study, this specimen's time point is: week 5, during vaccination. Each vaccine dose was 300 ug of a 20-mer mutant IDH1 peptide in Montanide, given subcutaneously with topical imiquimod. Newly diagnosed WHO grade 3 or 4 IDH1-mutant astrocytomas showing loss of nuclear ATRX were present in the donors. The samples were drawn from NOA16, a multicentre, single-arm, open-label phase I trial in Germany that tested a mutant IDH1 peptide vaccine in humans for the first time. The DNeasy Blood and Tissue Kit was used to extract genomic DNA from EDTA blood for TCRB sequencing.

The data belong to a study of a mutant IDH1 vaccine in newly diagnosed glioma (dated by TCRdb to the early 2020s). General notes on the study: Patients were given eight vaccinations, in weeks 1, 3, 5, 7, 11, 15, 19 and 23, which matched visits V03 through V10. Vaccination was initiated 4-6 weeks after radiotherapy alone, or concurrently with temozolomide cycles in the chemotherapy-containing groups. The roughly 33 treated patients were approximately 62% male and around 40% female, with a mean age of 40.4 years. Before enrollment, patients had received standard therapy of radiotherapy alone, temozolomide alone, or radiochemotherapy with temozolomide; most received the combination. Peripheral blood was drawn at six visits: V03 (baseline), V05, V07, V10, V12 and V13. For exploratory analyses, approximately 25 treated patients had longitudinal TCRB deep sequencing done wherever samples were available. The full study reports these points: Availability determined which PBMC samples were chosen for TCRB deep sequencing. Pseudoprogression appeared unrelated to alterations in the top peripheral T cell clonotypes detected by TCRB sequencing. Across multiple MHC alleles, vaccine-induced immune responses were seen in around 93% of patients. According to the authors, sample limitations meant that analyses of patient blood samples could not be reproduced.

The library was prepared using the immunoSEQ multiplex PCR assay. Following the manufacturer's protocol, the hsTCRB Kit was used to amplify rearranged TCR beta chain sequences. Sequencing of TCRB libraries was carried out on an Illumina MiSeq. In the authors' own workflow: Demultiplexing, trimming and gene mapping were performed with the kit vendor's proprietary platform. Here the immuneACCESS table is served through TCRdb, limited to in-frame sequences with V and J called. Missing clones are a known gap in these copies; in checked studies unresolved V genes cover under half, and the rest lacks a known reason. That table is the source of V, J and clone size, and D and trimming were worked out from the DNA. For this sample there are over 45,000 clones; around four fifths appear just once. 7.4% of the sample is held by the ten biggest clonotypes.

This receptor was taken from a woman in her forties or fifties with glioma. Sequenced here: PBMCs, sampled from a glioma patient whose treatment included an IDH1 peptide vaccine. The rearranged chain carries TRBV5-8 and TRBJ2-3, with the D call perhaps TRBD1 or TRBD2, each one matching 6 bases. The DNA sequence is given as TGTGCCAGCAGCTTGATTCTGCGAGGGGGGACAGATACGCAGTATTTT. Its translation reads: CASSLILRGGTDTQYF. The entire variable domain, with the stretches around the CDR3 drawn from the reference TRBV5-8 and TRBJ2-3 proteins, is EAGVTQSPTHLIKTRGQQATLRCSPISGHTSVYWYQQALGLGLQFLLWYDEGEERNRGNFPPRFSGRQFPNYSSELNVNALELEDSALYLCASSLILRGGTDTQYFGPGTRLTVL.